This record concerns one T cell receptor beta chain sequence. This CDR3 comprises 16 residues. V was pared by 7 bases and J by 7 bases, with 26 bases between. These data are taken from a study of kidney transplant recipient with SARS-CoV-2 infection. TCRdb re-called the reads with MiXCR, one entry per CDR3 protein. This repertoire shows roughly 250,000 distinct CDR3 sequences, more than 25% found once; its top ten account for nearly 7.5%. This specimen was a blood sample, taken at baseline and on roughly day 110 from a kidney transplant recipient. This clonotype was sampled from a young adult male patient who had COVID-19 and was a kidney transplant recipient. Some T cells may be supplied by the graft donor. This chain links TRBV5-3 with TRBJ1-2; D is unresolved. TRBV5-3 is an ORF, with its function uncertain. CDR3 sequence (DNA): TGTGCCAGAGACCTTGCAGTGGTGAGAAAGACCTGTGGCTACACCTTC. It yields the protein CARDLAVVRKTCGYTF.